This T cell receptor (beta chain) stems from a study of cytomegalovirus exposure and HLA in healthy donors (dated by TCRdb to 2016 to 2017). In the study overall: According to a later analysis, one platform produced both the roughly 120 validation repertoires and the roughly 660 repertoires of the first cohort. A separate validation cohort of approximately 130 different subjects was used in addition to the 666-subject first cohort. The aim of the study was to test whether cataloging public T cell receptors could identify signatures of past pathogen exposure. To predict cytomegalovirus infection status, the study brought together high-throughput TCR immunosequencing, statistical association of individual TCRs with disease status, and machine learning. Broader findings and caveats from the paper: All 130 or so repertoires were used to score co-occurrence in the validation cohort in a later analysis, because that analysis had no HLA typing for the cohort. While some public TCRs were present in many individuals, most TCR sequences turned up only very rarely across donors. A later analysis found that TCRs clustered in the first cohort also tended to co-occur in the 120 validation repertoires, with approximately 95% of cluster scores above 0. The study listed over 150 TCR beta chains as associated with cytomegalovirus. The authors suggested that the approach could potentially be generalized to other disease states and immunological phenotypes. The classifier was reported to diagnose cytomegalovirus status with high specificity and sensitivity in both the original cohort and the validation cohort. In vitro tests confirmed that a few of the cytomegalovirus-associated TCR beta chains recognize cytomegalovirus antigens.

Donors formed part of the validation cohort, which comprised approximately 130 subjects and was distinct from the first cohort of some 700 subjects. Unmatched junction bases come to 3, with V trimmed by 5 bases and J by 2 bases. The CDR3 starts with the cysteine, ends with the phenylalanine, and has 14 residues. CDR3 DNA is the only sequence kept; it has 42 bases, read in frame from the first base. From the germline V gene, CDR1 is SGHVS and CDR2 is FNYEAQ. The library came from the immunoSEQ multiplex PCR assay. From the authors' description of their analysis: A statistical classification framework was built to diagnose cytomegalovirus status from the catalog of TCR beta chain sequences. What TCRdb holds here is the immuneACCESS table cut down to in-frame rearrangements. Part of the clones is not present; checked against another copy, under half of the missing clones reflect an unresolved V gene, and the others are unexplained. The V and J calls and the clone size are those of that table, but D and trimming were determined from the DNA. Here the sample has over 150,000 clones; 70% to 90% occur a single time. The top ten constitute around 24% of the sample.

With respect to this clone: What this receptor recognizes is not known. No clone much larger than this one lies a single base away; base qualities are absent.

The TCR comes from a young man in good health and CMV-seropositive. Sequenced material: PBMCs. The rearrangement joined TRBV7-6 to TRBJ1-3, with 7 middle bases fitting TRBD1. The nucleotide sequence reads as follows: TGTGCCAGCAGCCTACAGGGGCCTGGAAACACCATATATTTT. Its protein reads: CASSLQGPGNTIYF.